Included here is one T cell receptor (beta chain) sequence, with context. The clone's antigen remains unknown. No much larger clone is present one base from it, and per-base qualities are unavailable. The data were taken from a study of OX40 agonist ivuxolimab in advanced cancers. Study-wide context: Ivuxolimab was an agonistic, fully human IgG2 monoclonal antibody directed against OX40 (CD134), a costimulatory receptor. Intravenous ivuxolimab was administered to patients every 2 weeks at six dose levels: 0.01, 0.1, 0.3, 1.5, 3 and 10 mg/kg. Of the roughly 51 patients in dose escalation, 19 had hepatocellular carcinoma, roughly 15 had melanoma, 9 had renal cell carcinoma and 9 had head and neck cancer. The dose-escalation cohort was about 83% male with a mean age of approximately 60 years, ranging from about 20 to 85. Patients were allowed to have had prior anti-PD-1, anti-PD-L1 or anti-CTLA-4 therapy, and around 40% of the dose-escalation patients had previously received checkpoint inhibitors. Partial responses were achieved by three dose-escalation patients, of whom one had hepatocellular carcinoma and two had cutaneous melanoma. Peripheral TCRbeta sequencing was intended to test whether TCR sequence diversity was altered and clonal T-cell expansion was caused by ivuxolimab. The monotherapy dose-escalation portion (N = 52 patients) of the phase I ivuxolimab trial is reported in the paper.

To sequence the TCRbeta CDR3 region, genomic DNA was isolated from the sorted cells. TCRbeta CDR3 regions were sequenced using the immunoSEQ Assay. TCRdb obtained this table from immuneACCESS and retained in-frame rearrangements with V and J assigned. These tables miss some clones; where compared with another copy, unresolved V genes account for less than half of the shortfall, and the remainder is unexplained. Within this sample are 45,000 to 50,000 clones, with 70% to 90% of them counted one time only. The ten largest clonotypes hold approximately 52% of the sample. The CDR3 runs 15 residues from the cysteine to the phenylalanine. This entry keeps only the CDR3 DNA: 45 bases, framed from base 1. V gives up 3 bases and J gives up 8 bases, and the segment between their germline ends measures 20 bases. From the germline V gene (reference sequence), CDR1 is LNHDA and CDR2 is SQIVND. Patients with a history of autoimmune disease or receiving systemic immunosuppression were excluded from the trial. Peripheral blood for TCR sequencing was collected from all dose cohorts at baseline, on cycle 4 day 1, and on cycle 7 day 1. The samples were taken from a phase I, first-in-human, multicenter, open-label dose-escalation trial of ivuxolimab. Adults with locally advanced or metastatic melanoma, renal cell, hepatocellular, or head and neck squamous cell carcinoma were enrolled in the trial. CD4+ and CD8+ T cells were sorted separately from peripheral blood before TCR sequencing.

Study-level results and caveats: Clonal expansion of both CD4+ and CD8+ blood T cells was observed from baseline to week 6 at doses 0.1 to 3.0 mg/kg. After ivuxolimab, expanded clones were on average more numerous among CD8+ T cells than among CD4+ T cells. The antigen specificity of the clonally expanded peripheral T cells was not determined. In the 0.1-3.0 mg/kg groups, partial responders had among the lowest normalized peripheral clonal expansion, particularly in CD8+ T cells. Low levels of normalized T-cell clonal expansion were also seen in some patients who did not respond.

Sequencing was performed on CD4+ or CD8+ T cells sorted from blood, taken in a trial of the OX40 agonist ivuxolimab. This chain is built from TRBV19 and TRBJ2-7, with the D gene call left open. This receptor was taken from an adult with an advanced solid tumor such as melanoma, head and neck, liver or kidney cancer. The DNA sequence is given as TGTGCCAGTAGTATGAGTTGGAACCCTGTAACGAAGCAGTACTTC. This yields the protein CASSMSWNPVTKQYF.